Described below is a single T cell receptor beta chain sequence and its context. Its cognate antigen is unknown. This sample is part of a study of shared clonotypes between healthy human individuals. The overall study: CD4 naive cells filled three plates per donor, CD4 memory three, CD8 naive two and CD8 memory one. Study results and caveats: Lower generation probabilities were found for non-shared clonotypes than for those shared by all four donors. Rarefaction revealed incomplete sorted-subset sequencing despite large depth.

With V trimmed by 10 bases and J by 3 bases, 12 bases remained unmatched. The CDR3 loop spans 15 amino acids. CDR1 SGHRS and CDR2 YFSETQ come from the germline V gene. Method: immunoSEQ multiplex PCR; TCRdb's copy keeps in-frame clones and lacks some. The table includes 300,000 to 400,000 clones, about 74% detected once. V gene TRBV5-1 combines with J gene TRBJ2-5; the match to TRBD1 covers 10 bases. The source material was memory CD4+ T cells sorted from blood. Subset of the sample: CD45RA-negative fraction. The clonotype was recovered from a man younger than 45 in good health. The CDR3 is CASRRSGTGEETQYF. In DNA, the CDR3 is TGCGCCTCCCGGCGCTCGGGGACAGGGGAAGAGACCCAGTACTTC. Supplemented by reference TRBV5-1 and TRBJ2-5, the full variable domain reads KAGVTQTPRYLIKTRGQQVTLSCSPISGHRSVSWYQQTPGQGLQFLFEYFSETQRNKGNFPGRFSGRQFSNSRSEMNVSTLELGDSALYLCASRRSGTGEETQYFGPGTRLLVL.